Below are 18 T cell receptor beta chains sequenced from a single sample in a study of tumor-infiltrating lymphocytes in primary liver carcinoma. The study co-extracted DNA and RNA from 20-30 mg of unsorted bulk tissue. TCR beta cDNA was prepared out of 500 ng total RNA by means of a constant-region primer. TCR beta libraries came from three nested multiplex PCR rounds using slightly modified ARM-PCR. Two initial PCR rounds of around 9 cycles each paired TRBV1-TRBV30 forward primers with a C-beta reverse primer. In TCRdb, the multiplex PCR reads were re-called with MiXCR into one record per CDR3 protein. In the table there are some 120,000 distinct CDR3 sequences, 60% to 75% of which are singletons. Sequenced material: liver tumor tissue from sampling region 3. Regarding subset: tumor region T3, left-lateral pole. These receptors all stem from a woman aged 60 to 75 with primary liver carcinoma and hepatitis B virus infection.

This clonotype occurred many times. The chain uses TRBV6-1 and TRBJ2-2; 11 bases map to TRBD1. CDR1 is MNHNS, CDR2 SASEGT, per germline. V dropped 6 bases and J dropped 7; count of bases not matched to a gene: 10. This CDR3 comprises 16 residues. DNA of the CDR3: TGTGCCAGCAGCCCCGTCCGGACAGGGGGCCGCGGGGAGCTGTTTTTT. It encodes CASSPVRTGGRGELFF.

There are many counts of this clonotype. The genes are TRBV29-1 and TRBJ1-5, with D possibly TRBD1 on 5 matching bases. V was shortened by 7 bases and J by 5 bases, with 18 bases between the two germline ends. Germline CDR1 reads SQVTM; CDR2 reads ANQGSEA. The CDR3 contains 14 residues. As DNA, the CDR3 is TGCAGCGCCGGGGGGACCGGAGGGGATCAGCCCCAGCATTTT. Amino acids: CSAGGTGGDQPQHF. The full variable domain, its missing parts supplied by reference TRBV29-1 and TRBJ1-5, is SAVISQKPSRDICQRGTSLTIQCQVDSQVTMMFWYRQQPGQSLTLIATANQGSEATYESGFVIDKFPISRPNLTFSTLTVSNMSPEDSSIYLCSAGGTGGDQPQHFGDGTRLSIL.

This clonotype was counted between two and nine times. A read error may explain this, as a much larger clone is one base away. The V call is TRBV29-1, the J call TRBJ2-7; 9 bases map to TRBD1. V was pared by 7 bases and J by 5 bases, with 3 bases of the junction left unmatched. The CDR3 loop spans 11 amino acids. Looked up from germline, CDR1 is SQVTM and CDR2 is ANQGSEA. In DNA form, the CDR3 reads TGCAGCGGCTGGACAGGGGACGAGCAGTACTTC. Translating it yields CSGWTGDEQYF.

Remarks on this clonotype: This clone may be a read error of a much larger clone one base away. The gene calls are TRBV6-6 and TRBJ1-4; 7 bases match TRBD1. The CDR3 length is 15 residues. Germline V CDR1 and CDR2: MNHNY, SVGAGI (reference sequence). The CDR3 here is CASIYSWDSYDKLFF. CDR3 DNA sequence: TGTGCCAGCATCTATTCTTGGGACAGTTATGACAAACTGTTTTTT.

A note on this clonotype: An end of the junction differs from the germline gene, which may be a read error. The rearrangement links TRBV7-8 to TRBJ2-5; 7 nucleotides line up with TRBD2. Germline loops: CDR1 SGHVS, CDR2 FQNEAQ. This CDR3 comprises 12 residues. The CDR3 DNA reads as TGTGCCAGGAGCTTAGGTAGGGACTACGGGTACTTC. Protein sequence: CARSLGRDYGYF.

A remark on this clonotype: Without the conserved terminal phenylalanine or tryptophan, this CDR3 likely stems from a read error. This rearrangement joins TRBV5-5 to TRBJ2-5; weak D call: TRBD2 (5 bases). Germline loops: CDR1 SGHKS, CDR2 YYEKEE (reference sequence). The CDR3 extends over 15 amino acids. CDR3 nucleotides: TGTGCTAGTAGCTTTGGACTCATGAACCGAGAGACCCAGTACTTG. This encodes CASSFGLMNRETQYL.

On this clonotype: This may be a read error, as it is one base from a much larger clone. V gene TRBV5-5 combines with J gene TRBJ2-1; the match to TRBD2 covers 10 bases. The V and J ends lost 1 base and 4 bases, in that order; junction bases with no gene match: 2. This CDR3 is 15 amino acids long. CDR1 SGHKS and CDR2 YYEKEE come from the germline V gene (reference sequence). The CDR3 region is CASSLSTSGYNEQFF. The CDR3 DNA reads TGTGCCAGCAGCTTGTCGACTAGCGGGTACAATGAGCAGTTCTTC.

This clonotype was counted a single time. A much larger clonotype is one base distant, so this may be a read error. V and J are TRBV5-1 and TRBJ1-4; D unclear. Trimming shortened V by 3 bases and J by 3 bases, and 9 bases separated the two germline ends. Looked up from germline, CDR1 is SGHRS and CDR2 is YFSETQ. The CDR3 totals 14 residues. The CDR3 loop reads CASSSEPANEKLFF. The CDR3 DNA follows: TGCGCCAGCAGCTCAGAGCCGGCTAATGAAAAACTGTTTTTT.

The V gene is TRBV12-3 or TRBV12-4, the J gene TRBJ1-5, with D unresolved. Trimming took off 7 bases at V and 0 bases at J, with 10 bases between the two ends. The CDR3 runs 14 residues. Here the CDR3 reads CASNFGDSNQPQHF. The CDR3 bases are TGTGCCAGCAATTTTGGGGATAGCAATCAGCCCCAGCATTTT.

On this clonotype itself: The final CDR3 position lacks the conserved phenylalanine or tryptophan, pointing to a likely read error. The chain carries TRBV5-1 and TRBJ2-3, with D maybe TRBD2 (6 bases). The CDR3 has 16 amino acids. Germline loops: CDR1 SGHRS, CDR2 YFSETQ. Trimming shortened V by 0 bases and J by 5 bases, and 16 bases separated the two germline ends. The CDR3 coding sequence is TGCGCCAGCAGCTTGGATGGGATGGGAGGTGGAGATACGCAGTATCTT. Its protein product is CASSLDGMGGGDTQYL.

V usage is TRBV13 and J usage is TRBJ2-3; 14 bases fit TRBD2. V shed 4 bases and J 4 bases; nucleotides not matched to a gene: 7. The germline gives CDR1 PRHDT, CDR2 FYEKMQ (reference sequence). The CDR3 runs to 17 residues. The CDR3 coding sequence is TGTGCCAGCAGCTCGACTAGCGGGAGGGCCCGGGCAGATACGCAGTATTTT. Translating it yields CASSSTSGRARADTQYF.

The genes are TRBV28 and TRBJ2-1; TRBD1 matches at 8 bases. Per germline, CDR1 MDHEN and CDR2 SYDVKM. V shed 3 bases and J 5 bases; nucleotides not matched to a gene: 3. CDR3 length equals 14 residues. CDR3 bases: TGTGCCAGCAGTTTCCCGGACAGGGACAATGAGCAGTTCTTC. This codes for CASSFPDRDNEQFF.

In its sample, this clonotype was seen a few times. The chain combines TRBV28 with TRBJ2-6, with 14 positions matching TRBD2. Trimming cost V 6 bases and J 1 base; bases outside gene matches: 5. CDR3 size: 18 residues. Per germline, CDR1 MDHEN and CDR2 SYDVKM. CDR3 protein: CASSRGLAGGSGANVLTF. The CDR3 DNA is TGTGCCAGCAGCCGAGGACTAGCGGGAGGTTCTGGGGCCAACGTCCTGACTTTC.

Notes on this clonotype: Given a much more abundant clone one base away, this may be a read error. The J gene is TRBJ2-1, the V gene TRBV10-2; TRBD2 agrees at 9 bases. The CDR3 length is 15 residues. With 3 bases clipped from V and 4 bases from J, the junction kept 4 bases outside the gene matches. The germline gives CDR1 WSHSY, CDR2 SAAADI. The CDR3 DNA is TGCGCCAGCAGTGATGGGACTAGCAATTACAATGAGCAGTTCTTC. Residues: CASSDGTSNYNEQFF.

Worth noting for this clonotype: A much larger clone differs by one base, so this may be a read error. The chain uses TRBV5-1 and TRBJ1-5; D may be TRBD1 (5 bases). The CDR3 has 17 residues. Per the germline V gene, CDR1 is SGHRS and CDR2 is YFSETQ. The CDR3 bases are TGCGCCAGCAGCTTGGGGTCCGGGCGCTGGGGCGATCAGCTCCAGCATTTT. Amino acids: CASSLGSGRWGDQLQHF.

This clonotype appeared many times. V is TRBV30 and J is TRBJ2-5; D gene ambiguous. CDR1 and CDR2 from the germline V gene are GTSNPN and SVGIG (reference sequence). The CDR3 has 11 amino acids. Trimming cost V 2 bases and J 2 bases, with 3 bases left between them. CDR3 coding DNA: TGTGCCTGGAGTCCTCAAGAGACCCAGTACTTC. Its translation is CAWSPQETQYF.

This chain connects TRBV11-2 to TRBJ2-5; TRBD2 aligns across 10 bases. Germline V gene lookup returns CDR1 SGHAT and CDR2 FQNNGV. Unmatched junction bases numbered 5, after V lost 5 bases and J lost 2 bases. The CDR3 contains 15 residues. This CDR3 reads CASSRRTSGQETQYF. The CDR3 DNA reads as TGTGCCAGCAGCCGCAGGACTAGCGGACAAGAGACCCAGTACTTC. Together with reference TRBV11-2 and TRBJ2-5, the CDR3 gives the full variable domain: EAGVAQSPRYKIIEKRQSVAFWCNPISGHATLYWYQQILGQGPKLLIQFQNNGVVDDSQLPKDRFSAERLKGVDSTLKIQPAKLEDSAVYLCASSRRTSGQETQYFGPGTRLLVL.

This clonotype came up many times. V and J are TRBV29-1 and TRBJ1-3, with TRBD1 matching over 7 bases. The V gene end was trimmed by 6 bases and the J gene end by 4 bases; junction bases not matched to a gene: 9. The CDR3 is 14 residues long. The germline gives CDR1 SQVTM, CDR2 ANQGSEA. CDR3 residues: CSVGETGRGNTIYF. The CDR3 DNA is TGCAGCGTGGGGGAGACAGGGAGGGGAAACACCATATATTTT.